This TCR beta chain comes out of a study of control samples from healthy donors and cancer patients. Produced via immunoSEQ multiplex PCR; TCRdb's table is partial and in-frame only. Of about 67,000 clones listed, approximately 87% are singletons. The CDR3 totals 15 residues. V was shortened by 0 bases and J by 0 bases, with 8 bases between the two germline ends. Looked up from germline, CDR1 is SGHKS and CDR2 is YYEKEE (reference sequence). The sequence came from a woman between 45 and 60 years old with head and neck cancer. Sequenced sample: PBMCs. This chain uses TRBV5-5 with TRBJ2-3; no clear D gene. CDR3 sequence (DNA): TGTGCCAGCAGCTTGGAGCCCGGGAGCACAGATACGCAGTATTTT. It specifies CASSLEPGSTDTQYF. Filled out from reference TRBV5-5 and TRBJ2-3, the complete variable domain reads DAGVTQSPTHLIKTRGQQVTLRCSPISGHKSVSWYQQVLGQGPQFIFQYYEKEERGRGNFPDRFSARQFPNYSSELNVNALLLGDSALYLCASSLEPGSTDTQYFGPGTRLTVL.